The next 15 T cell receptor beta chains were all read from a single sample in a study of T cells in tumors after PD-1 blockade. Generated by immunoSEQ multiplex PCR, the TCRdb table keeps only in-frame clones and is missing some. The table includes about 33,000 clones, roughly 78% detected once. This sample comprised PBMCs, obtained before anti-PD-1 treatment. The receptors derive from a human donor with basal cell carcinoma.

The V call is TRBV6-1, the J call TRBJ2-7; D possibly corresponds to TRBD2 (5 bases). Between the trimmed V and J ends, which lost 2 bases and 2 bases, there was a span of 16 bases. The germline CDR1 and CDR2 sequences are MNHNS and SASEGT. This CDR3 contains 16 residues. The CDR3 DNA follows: TGTGCCAGCAGTGAACACCTAGCACGGACGACCTACGAGCAGTACTTC. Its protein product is CASSEHLARTTYEQYF.

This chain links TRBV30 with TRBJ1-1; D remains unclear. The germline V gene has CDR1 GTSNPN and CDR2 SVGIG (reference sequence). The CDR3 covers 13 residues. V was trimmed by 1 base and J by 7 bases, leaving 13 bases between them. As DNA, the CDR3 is TGTGCCTGGAGTGATTTGGGAGCGGGTGAAGCTTTCTTT. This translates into CAWSDLGAGEAFF.

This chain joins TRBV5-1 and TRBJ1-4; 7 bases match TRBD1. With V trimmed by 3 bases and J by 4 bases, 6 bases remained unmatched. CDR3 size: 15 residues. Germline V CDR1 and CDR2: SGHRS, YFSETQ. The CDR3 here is CASSSRDSVNEKLFF. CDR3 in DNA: TGCGCCAGCAGCTCCCGGGACAGCGTTAATGAAAAACTGTTTTTT.

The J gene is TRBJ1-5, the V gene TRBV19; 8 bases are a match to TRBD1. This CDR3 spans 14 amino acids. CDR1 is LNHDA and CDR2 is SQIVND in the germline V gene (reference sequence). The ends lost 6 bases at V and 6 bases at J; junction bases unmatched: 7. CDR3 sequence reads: CASSTPGTGQPQHF. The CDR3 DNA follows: TGTGCCAGTAGCACACCCGGGACAGGTCAGCCCCAGCATTTT.

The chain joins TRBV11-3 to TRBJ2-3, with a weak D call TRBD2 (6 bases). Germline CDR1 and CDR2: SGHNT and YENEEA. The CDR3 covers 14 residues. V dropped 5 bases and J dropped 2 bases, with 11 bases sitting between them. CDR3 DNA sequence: TGTGCCAGCAGCCCTCGGGGGACCACAGATACGCAGTATTTT. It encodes CASSPRGTTDTQYF.

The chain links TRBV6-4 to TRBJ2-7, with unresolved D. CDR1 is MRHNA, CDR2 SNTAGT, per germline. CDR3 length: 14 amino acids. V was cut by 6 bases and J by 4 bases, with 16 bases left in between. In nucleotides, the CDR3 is TGTGCCAGCAGACAACCCCGGACCACATACGAGCAGTACTTC. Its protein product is CASRQPRTTYEQYF.

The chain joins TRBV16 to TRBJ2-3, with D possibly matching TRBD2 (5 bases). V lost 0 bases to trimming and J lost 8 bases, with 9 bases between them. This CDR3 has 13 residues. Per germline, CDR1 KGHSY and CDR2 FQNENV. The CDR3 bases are TGTGCCAGCAGCCAATCGGAGGAAGGTACGCAGTATTTT. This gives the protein CASSQSEEGTQYF.

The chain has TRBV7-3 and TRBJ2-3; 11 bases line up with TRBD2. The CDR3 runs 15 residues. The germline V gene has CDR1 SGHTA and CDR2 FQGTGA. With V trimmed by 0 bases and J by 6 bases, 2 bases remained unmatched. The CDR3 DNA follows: TGTGCCAGCAGCTTAACGGGGACTAGCGGCGATACGCAGTATTTT. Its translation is CASSLTGTSGDTQYF.

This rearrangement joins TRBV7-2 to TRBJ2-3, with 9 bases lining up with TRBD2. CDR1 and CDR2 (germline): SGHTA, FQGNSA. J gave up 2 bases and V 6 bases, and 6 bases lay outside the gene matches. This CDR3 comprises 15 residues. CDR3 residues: CASRTTSGSTDTQYF. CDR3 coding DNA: TGTGCCAGCAGGACGACTAGCGGCTCCACAGATACGCAGTATTTT.

This CDR3 reads CASTMEGRGYTF. DNA for the CDR3: TGTGCCAGTACCATGGAGGGTAGGGGCTACACCTTC. V and J are TRBV19 and TRBJ1-2; D is uncertain. The germline CDR1 and CDR2 sequences are LNHDA and SQIVND (reference sequence). V shed 7 bases and J shed 8 bases, with 14 bases lying between them. This CDR3 is 12 amino acids long.

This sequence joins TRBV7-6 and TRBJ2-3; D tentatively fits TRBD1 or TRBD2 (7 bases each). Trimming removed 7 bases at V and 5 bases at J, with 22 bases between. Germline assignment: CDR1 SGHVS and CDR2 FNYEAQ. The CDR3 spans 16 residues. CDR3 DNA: TGTGCCAGCACCTACTCCTCGGGACAGCGGGGAGATACGCAGTATTTT. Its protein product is CASTYSSGQRGDTQYF.

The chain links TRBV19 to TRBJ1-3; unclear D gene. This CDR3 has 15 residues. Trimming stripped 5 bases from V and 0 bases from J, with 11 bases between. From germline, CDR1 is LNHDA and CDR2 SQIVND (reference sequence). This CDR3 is CASSPHQRSGNTIYF. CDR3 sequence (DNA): TGTGCCAGTAGTCCTCATCAACGCTCTGGAAACACCATATATTTT. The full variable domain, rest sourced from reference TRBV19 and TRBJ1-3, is DGGITQSPKYLFRKEGQNVTLSCEQNLNHDAMYWYRQDPGQGLRLIYYSQIVNDFQKGDIAEGYSVSREKKESFPLTVTSAQKNPTAFYLCASSPHQRSGNTIYFGEGSWLTVV.

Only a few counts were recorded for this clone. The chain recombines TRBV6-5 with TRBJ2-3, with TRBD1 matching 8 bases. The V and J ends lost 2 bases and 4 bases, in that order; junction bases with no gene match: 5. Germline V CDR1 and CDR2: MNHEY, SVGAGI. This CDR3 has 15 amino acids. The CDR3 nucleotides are TGTGCCAGCAGTTACCAGGGGGCTGGGGCAGATACGCAGTATTTT. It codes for CASSYQGAGADTQYF.

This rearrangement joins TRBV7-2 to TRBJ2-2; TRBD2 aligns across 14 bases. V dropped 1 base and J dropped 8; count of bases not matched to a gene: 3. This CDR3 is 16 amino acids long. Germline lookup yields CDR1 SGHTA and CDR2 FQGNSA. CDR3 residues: CASSLGLAGGLGELFF. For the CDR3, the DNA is TGTGCCAGCAGCTTAGGACTAGCGGGAGGGCTTGGGGAGCTGTTTTTT. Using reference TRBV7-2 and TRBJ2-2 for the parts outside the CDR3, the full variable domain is GAGVSQSPSNKVTEKGKDVELRCDPISGHTALYWYRQSLGQGLEFLIYFQGNSAPDKSGLPSDRFSAERTGGSVSTLTIQRTQQEDSAVYLCASSLGLAGGLGELFFGEGSRLTVL.

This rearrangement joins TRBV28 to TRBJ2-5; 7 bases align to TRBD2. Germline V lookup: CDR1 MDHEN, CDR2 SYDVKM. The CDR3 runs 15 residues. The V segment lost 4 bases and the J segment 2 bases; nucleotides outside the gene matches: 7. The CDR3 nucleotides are TGTGCCAGCAGTTCCCCCGGGGGGTTACAAGAGACCCAGTACTTC. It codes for CASSSPGGLQETQYF.